What follows describes a single T cell receptor beta chain. As yet, its antigen is unknown. Indicated time point: peripheral blood 6 weeks after treatment start. CDR1 is LNHDA and CDR2 is SQIVND in the germline V gene (reference sequence). Trimming removed 0 bases from V and 5 bases from J, with 17 bases in between. CDR3 length: 17 amino acids. Every PCR got spiked synthetic TCR analog templates. Measured with immunoSEQ multiplex PCR; TCRdb has only the in-frame clones, and not every one. This sample yields tens of thousands of clones, of which roughly 90% are seen a single time; 0.87% belongs to the top ten. This sample is part of a study of PD-L1 blockade in urothelial cancer. Study-level findings and limits: Tumor-associated blood clones were expanded more by durable-benefit patients at 3 weeks.

The TCR was taken from a woman over 75 with urothelial cancer. The chain uses TRBV19 and TRBJ1-5; maybe TRBD1 (5 bases). Sequenced material: PBMCs, taken around atezolizumab (anti-PD-L1) treatment. The CDR3, as DNA: TGTGCCAGTAGTATAGATGTTTCGCAGGGTTGGGATCAGCCCCAGCATTTT. This translates into CASSIDVSQGWDQPQHF.